Sequencing of this TCR beta chain was carried out in a study of shared clonotypes between healthy human individuals. Study-level results: Of the naive CD4 clonotypes, around 4.9% were shared across several donors. Though the depth was large, rarefaction showed that sorted-subset sequencing was incomplete.

V lost 4 bases to trimming and J lost 1 base, with 17 bases between them. Germline V gives CDR1 MGHRA, CDR2 YSYEKL. CDR3 size: 17 residues. Profiling relied on immunoSEQ multiplex PCR, and the TCRdb table lists in-frame clones only, not all of them. Of roughly 2.6 million clones listed, more than 80% are singletons. Of note for this clone: Antigen: not known.

The specimen was naive CD4+ T cells sorted from blood. The subset: CD45RA+ positively selected. The sequence derives from a man younger than 35 in good health. The rearrangement joins TRBV4-1 to TRBJ2-4, with D maybe TRBD2 (6 bases). CDR3 in amino acids: CASSPSLGAGAKNIQYF. CDR3 sequence (DNA): TGCGCCAGCAGCCCCTCCCTCGGGGCGGGGGCCAAAAACATTCAGTACTTC.